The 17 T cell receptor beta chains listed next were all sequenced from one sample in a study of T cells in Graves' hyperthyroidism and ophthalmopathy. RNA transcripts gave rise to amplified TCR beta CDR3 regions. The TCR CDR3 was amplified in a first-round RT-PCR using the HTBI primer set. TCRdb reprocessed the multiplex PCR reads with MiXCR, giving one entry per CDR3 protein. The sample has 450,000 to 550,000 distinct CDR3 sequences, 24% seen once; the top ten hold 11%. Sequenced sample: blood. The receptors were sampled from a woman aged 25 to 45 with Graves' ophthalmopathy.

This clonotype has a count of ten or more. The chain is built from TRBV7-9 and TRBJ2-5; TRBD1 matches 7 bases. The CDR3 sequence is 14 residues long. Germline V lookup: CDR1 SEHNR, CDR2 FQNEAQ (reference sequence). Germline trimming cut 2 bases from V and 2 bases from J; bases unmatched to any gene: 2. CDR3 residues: CASSLTGEQETQYF. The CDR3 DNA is TGTGCCAGCAGCTTAACAGGGGAACAAGAGACCCAGTACTTC.

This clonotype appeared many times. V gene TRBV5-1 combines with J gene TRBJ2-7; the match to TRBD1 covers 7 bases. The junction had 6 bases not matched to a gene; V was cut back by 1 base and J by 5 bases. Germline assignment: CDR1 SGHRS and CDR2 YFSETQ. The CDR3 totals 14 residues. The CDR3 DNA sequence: TGCGCCAGCAGCTTGACGGGACAGCTTAACGAGCAGTACTTC. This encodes CASSLTGQLNEQYF.

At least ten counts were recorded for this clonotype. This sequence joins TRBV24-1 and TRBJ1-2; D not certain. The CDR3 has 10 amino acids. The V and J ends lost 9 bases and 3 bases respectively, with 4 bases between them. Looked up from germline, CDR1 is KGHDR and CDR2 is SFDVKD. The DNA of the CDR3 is TGTGCCACCTGGTACTATGGCTACACCTTC. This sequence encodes CATWYYGYTF.

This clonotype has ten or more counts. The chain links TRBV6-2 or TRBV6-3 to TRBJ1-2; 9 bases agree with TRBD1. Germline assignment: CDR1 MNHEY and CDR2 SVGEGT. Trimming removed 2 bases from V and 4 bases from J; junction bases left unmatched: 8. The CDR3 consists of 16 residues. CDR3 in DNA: TGTGCCAGCAGTTACATCTTTTCGGGACAGGGCTATGGCTACACCTTC. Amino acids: CASSYIFSGQGYGYTF.

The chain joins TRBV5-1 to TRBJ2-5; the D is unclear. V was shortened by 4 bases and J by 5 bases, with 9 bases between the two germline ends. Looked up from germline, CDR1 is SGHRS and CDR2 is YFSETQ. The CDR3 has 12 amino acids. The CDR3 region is CASSVTGETQYF. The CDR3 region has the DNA TGCGCCAGCAGCGTTACTGGGGAGACCCAGTACTTC.

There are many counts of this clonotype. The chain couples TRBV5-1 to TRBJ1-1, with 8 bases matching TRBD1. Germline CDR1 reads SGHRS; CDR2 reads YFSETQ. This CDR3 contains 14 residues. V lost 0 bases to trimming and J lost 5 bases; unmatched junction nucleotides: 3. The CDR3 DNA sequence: TGCGCCAGCAGCTTGGAAGGACAGGGAACTGAAGCTTTCTTT. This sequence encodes CASSLEGQGTEAFF.

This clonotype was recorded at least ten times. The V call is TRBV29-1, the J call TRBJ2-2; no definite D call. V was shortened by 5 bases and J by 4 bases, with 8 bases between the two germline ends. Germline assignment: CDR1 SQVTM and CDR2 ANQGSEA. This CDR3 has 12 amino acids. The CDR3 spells CSVLGITGELFF. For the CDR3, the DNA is TGCAGCGTTCTAGGGATCACCGGGGAGCTGTTTTTT.

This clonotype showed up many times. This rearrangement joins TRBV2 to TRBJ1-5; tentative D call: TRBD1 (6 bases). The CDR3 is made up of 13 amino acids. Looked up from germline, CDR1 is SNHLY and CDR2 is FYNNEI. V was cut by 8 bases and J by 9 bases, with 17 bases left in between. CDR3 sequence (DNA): TGTGCCAGCGAACAGGGTCTAGCGGGGCCCCAGCATTTT. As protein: CASEQGLAGPQHF.

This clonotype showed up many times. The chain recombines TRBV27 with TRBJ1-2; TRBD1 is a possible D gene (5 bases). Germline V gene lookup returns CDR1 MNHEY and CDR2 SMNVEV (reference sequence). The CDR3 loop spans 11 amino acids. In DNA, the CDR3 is TGTGCGGGGAGGACAAGATATGGCTACACCTTC. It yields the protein CAGRTRYGYTF.

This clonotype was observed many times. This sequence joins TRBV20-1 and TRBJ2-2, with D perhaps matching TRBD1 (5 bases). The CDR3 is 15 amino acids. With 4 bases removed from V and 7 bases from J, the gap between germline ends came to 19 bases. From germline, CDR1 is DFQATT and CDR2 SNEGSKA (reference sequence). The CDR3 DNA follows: TGCAGTGCTAATAACGCAGGGTGGTATGGCGGGGAGCTGTTTTTT. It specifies CSANNAGWYGGELFF.

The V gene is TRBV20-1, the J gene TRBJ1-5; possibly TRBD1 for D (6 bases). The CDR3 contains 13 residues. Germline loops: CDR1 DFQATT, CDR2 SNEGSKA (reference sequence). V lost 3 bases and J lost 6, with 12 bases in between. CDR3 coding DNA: TGCAGTGCTAGTACAGGGAAGGGTCAGCCCCAGCATTTT. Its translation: CSASTGKGQPQHF.

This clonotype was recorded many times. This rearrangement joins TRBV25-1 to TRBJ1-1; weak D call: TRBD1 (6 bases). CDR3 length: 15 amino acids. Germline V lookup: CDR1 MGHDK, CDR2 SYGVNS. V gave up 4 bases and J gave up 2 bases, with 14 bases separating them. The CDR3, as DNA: TGTGCCAGCAGTGGTTTATCACAGGGAAACACTGAAGCTTTCTTT. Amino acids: CASSGLSQGNTEAFF. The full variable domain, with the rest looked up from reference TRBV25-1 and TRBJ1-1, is EADIYQTPRYLVIGTGKKITLECSQTMGHDKMYWYQQDPGMELHLIHYSYGVNSTEKGDLSSESTVSRIRTEHFPLTLESARPSHTSQYLCASSGLSQGNTEAFFGQGTRLTVV.

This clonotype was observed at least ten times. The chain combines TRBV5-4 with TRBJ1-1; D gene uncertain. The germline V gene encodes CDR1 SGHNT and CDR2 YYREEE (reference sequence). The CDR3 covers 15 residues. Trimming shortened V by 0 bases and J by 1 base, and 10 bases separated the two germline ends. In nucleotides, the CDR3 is TGTGCCAGCAGCTTGGACAGACTATCGAACACTGAAGCTTTCTTT. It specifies CASSLDRLSNTEAFF.

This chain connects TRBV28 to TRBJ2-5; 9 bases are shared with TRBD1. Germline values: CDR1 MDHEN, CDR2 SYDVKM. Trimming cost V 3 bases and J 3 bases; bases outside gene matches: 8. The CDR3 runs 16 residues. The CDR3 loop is CASSFDWRDREETQYF. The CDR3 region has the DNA TGTGCCAGCAGTTTTGATTGGCGGGACAGGGAAGAGACCCAGTACTTC.

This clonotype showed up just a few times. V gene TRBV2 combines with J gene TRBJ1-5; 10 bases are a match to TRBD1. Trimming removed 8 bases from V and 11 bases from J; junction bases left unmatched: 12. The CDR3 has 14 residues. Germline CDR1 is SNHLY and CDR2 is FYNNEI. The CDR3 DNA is TGTGCCAGCGACTCCGGGACAGGGGATTTCACCCAGCATTTT. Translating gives CASDSGTGDFTQHF.

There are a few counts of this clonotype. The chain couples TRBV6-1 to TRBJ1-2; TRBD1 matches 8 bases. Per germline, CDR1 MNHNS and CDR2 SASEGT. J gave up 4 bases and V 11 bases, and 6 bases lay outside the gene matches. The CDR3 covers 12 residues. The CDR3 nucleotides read TGTGCCCACTCAGGGGGCGCCTATGGCTACACCTTC. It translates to CAHSGGAYGYTF.

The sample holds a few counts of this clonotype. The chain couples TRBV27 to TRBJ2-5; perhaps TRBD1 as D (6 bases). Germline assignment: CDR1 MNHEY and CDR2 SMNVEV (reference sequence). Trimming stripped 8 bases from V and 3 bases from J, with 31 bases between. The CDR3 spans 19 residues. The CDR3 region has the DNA TGTGCCAGCCGGTCCTGGGAGAAACCGAATAGGGGGAACAAAGAGACCCAGTACTTC. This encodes CASRSWEKPNRGNKETQYF.